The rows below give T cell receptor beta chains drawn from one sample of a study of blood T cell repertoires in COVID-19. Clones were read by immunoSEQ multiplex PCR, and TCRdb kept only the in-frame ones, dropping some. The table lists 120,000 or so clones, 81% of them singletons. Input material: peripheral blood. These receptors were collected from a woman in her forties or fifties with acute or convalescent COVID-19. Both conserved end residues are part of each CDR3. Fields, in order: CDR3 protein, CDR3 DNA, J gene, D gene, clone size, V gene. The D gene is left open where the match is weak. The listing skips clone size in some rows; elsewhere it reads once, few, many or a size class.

CAIRNEGQGAQPQHF	TGTGCCATCAGGAACGAGGGACAGGGGGCCCAGCCCCAGCATTTT	TRBJ1-5	TRBD1	NA	TRBV10-3
CASSLLGVGAEAFF	TGTGCCAGCAGCTTATTAGGGGTGGGCGCTGAAGCTTTCTTT	TRBJ1-1	NA	NA	TRBV7-8
CASSNPRGLSTTEAFF	TGTGCCAGCAGCAACCCAAGGGGGCTCTCTACCACTGAAGCTTTCTTT	TRBJ1-1	TRBD1	NA	TRBV3-1/TRBV3-2
CASSASSSGRFPGELFF	TGTGCCAGCAGCGCCAGCTCAAGCGGGAGGTTCCCCGGGGAGCTGTTTTTT	TRBJ2-2	TRBD2	NA	TRBV9
CATSAAGANQPQHF	TGTGCCACCAGTGCGGCGGGGGCAAATCAGCCCCAGCATTTT	TRBJ1-5	NA	NA	TRBV24-1
CASSLGTSGGVPYNEQFF	TGTGCCAGCAGCTTAGGGACTAGCGGGGGGGTACCCTACAATGAGCAGTTCTTC	TRBJ2-1	TRBD2	NA	TRBV7-9
CASSFQAPGGFTEAFF	TGTGCCAGCAGTTTCCAGGCCCCGGGGGGTTTCACTGAAGCTTTCTTT	TRBJ1-1	NA	few	TRBV27
CASISVRGSPLHF	TGTGCCAGCATTAGTGTCAGGGGGTCACCCCTCCACTTT	TRBJ1-6	TRBD1	NA	TRBV6-5
CASSQETGSGSPNEQFF	TGTGCCAGCAGCCAAGAAACCGGTAGCGGGAGCCCAAATGAGCAGTTCTTC	TRBJ2-1	TRBD2	NA	TRBV4-2
CASSTDSRNQPQHF	TGTGCCAGTAGTACCGACAGCCGCAATCAGCCCCAGCATTTT	TRBJ1-5	NA	NA	TRBV19
CASSFTITGNTIYF	TGTGCCAGCAGCTTTACAATTACTGGAAACACCATATATTTT	TRBJ1-3	NA	NA	TRBV7-8
CASRTSGENTEAFF	TGTGCCAGCAGAACCAGCGGGGAGAACACTGAAGCTTTCTTT	TRBJ1-1	NA	NA	TRBV7-8
CAWSVRTSGAETQYF	TGTGCCTGGAGTGTGCGGACTAGCGGGGCAGAGACCCAGTACTTC	TRBJ2-5	TRBD2	NA	TRBV30
CASLLTSGGYEQYF	TGTGCCAGCTTACTGACTAGCGGGGGATACGAGCAGTACTTC	TRBJ2-7	TRBD2	NA	TRBV6-5
CASTTLAGGETQYF	TGTGCCAGCACTACACTAGCTGGAGGGGAGACCCAGTACTTC	TRBJ2-5	NA	NA	TRBV2
CASSLKTGDGYTF	TGTGCCAGCAGCTTGAAAACAGGGGATGGCTACACCTTC	TRBJ1-2	TRBD1	NA	TRBV5-7
CASSYSPSGRNEQFF	TGTGCCAGCAGTTACTCGCCTAGTGGCCGGAATGAGCAGTTCTTC	TRBJ2-1	NA	NA	TRBV6-5
CASSRVRQGTGNSPLHF	TGTGCCAGCAGCAGAGTAAGACAGGGGACGGGTAATTCACCCCTCCACTTT	TRBJ1-6	TRBD1	NA	TRBV27
CASSRRLAGGGEQFF	TGTGCCAGCAGTAGACGACTAGCGGGGGGGGGTGAGCAGTTCTTC	TRBJ2-1	TRBD2	NA	TRBV6-5
CASAPSRDIYGYTF	TGCGCCAGCGCACCTTCCCGGGACATCTATGGCTACACCTTC	TRBJ1-2	NA	NA	TRBV5-1
CASHRETLNTEAFF	TGCGCCAGCCACAGGGAGACGTTGAACACTGAAGCTTTCTTT	TRBJ1-1	NA	NA	TRBV5-1
CASSLGGDYSSREQYF	TGTGCCAGCAGCCTGGGGGGAGACTACTCCTCACGAGAGCAGTACTTC	TRBJ2-7	NA	NA	TRBV5-4
CASSLSGGVYSEQFF	TGTGCCAGCAGCTTATCCGGGGGGGTTTACAGTGAGCAGTTCTTC	TRBJ2-1	TRBD2	once	TRBV7-9
CATSPSSGRSETQYF	TGTGCCACCAGTCCTTCGAGCGGGAGGTCGGAGACCCAGTACTTC	TRBJ2-5	TRBD2	NA	TRBV24-1
CASTAAGTDTQYF	TGTGCCAGCACGGCAGCGGGGACAGATACGCAGTATTTT	TRBJ2-3	TRBD2	NA	TRBV7-9
CASSLMSGLNTGELFF	TGTGCCAGCAGCTTAATGTCGGGATTGAACACCGGGGAGCTGTTTTTT	TRBJ2-2	NA	NA	TRBV7-2
CASSSLAGQQPQHF	TGTGCCAGCAGTTCTTTAGCAGGGCAGCAGCCCCAGCATTTT	TRBJ1-5	NA	NA	TRBV27
CASSYRRLLAGAGEQFF	TGTGCCAGCAGCTATAGAAGACTTCTAGCGGGAGCGGGTGAGCAGTTCTTC	TRBJ2-1	TRBD2	once	TRBV28
CASSQDRQDTQYF	TGTGCCAGCAGCCAGGACAGACAAGATACGCAGTATTTT	TRBJ2-3	NA	NA	TRBV6-5
CARSPGQGCPYEQYF	TGTGCCAGAAGCCCGGGACAGGGGTGCCCCTACGAGCAGTACTTC	TRBJ2-7	TRBD1	NA	TRBV5-3
CAISEGAYGYTF	TGTGCCATCAGTGAGGGGGCCTATGGCTACACCTTC	TRBJ1-2	NA	NA	TRBV10-3